Following are 5 T cell receptor beta chains from one sample sequenced in a study of cytomegalovirus exposure and HLA in healthy donors (dated by TCRdb to the late 2010s). The method behind the library was the immunoSEQ multiplex PCR assay. For the multiplex PCR, a mixture combining 60 forward primers for TCR Vbeta segments and 13 reverse primers for TCR Jbeta segments was used. This is the immuneACCESS table as TCRdb keeps it, with only in-frame sequences that have V and J called. A part of the clones is gone; compared with another copy, unresolved V genes explain less than half, and the rest is unexplained. In all, the sample holds approximately 140,000 clones, and about four fifths of those were seen once. 6.3% of the sample belongs to the ten largest clones. The source material was PBMCs. These receptors all come from a man aged 45 to 65 in good health and CMV-seropositive.

The rearrangement joins TRBV6-5 to TRBJ2-7, with D perhaps matching TRBD2 (5 bases). The CDR3 loop spans 16 amino acids. The germline V gene encodes CDR1 MNHEY and CDR2 SVGAGI. Trimming removed 2 bases from V and 3 bases from J, with 17 bases in between. The CDR3 bases are TGTGCCAGCAGTTACCCCCCGGACTTGGGCCACTACGAGCAGTACTTC. This sequence encodes CASSYPPDLGHYEQYF.

V is TRBV6-5 and J is TRBJ1-4, with D maybe TRBD1 (6 bases). The CDR3 has 14 residues. V was shortened by 6 bases and J by 10 bases, with 18 bases between the two germline ends. Germline CDR1 and CDR2: MNHEY and SVGAGI. CDR3 bases: TGTGCCAGCAGAAGGGTGGTCAAACAGGGAAAACTGTTTTTT. This encodes CASRRVVKQGKLFF.

The chain employs TRBV28 and TRBJ1-5; 7 positions agree with TRBD1. Trimming cost V 6 bases and J 2 bases; bases outside gene matches: 10. Germline loops: CDR1 MDHEN, CDR2 SYDVKM. This CDR3 comprises 16 residues. In DNA form, the CDR3 reads TGTGCCAGCAGAACACCAGGGGGTTTCGGCAATCAGCCCCAGCATTTT. Encoded protein: CASRTPGGFGNQPQHF. Full variable domain (missing parts from reference TRBV28 and TRBJ1-5): DVKVTQSSRYLVKRTGEKVFLECVQDMDHENMFWYRQDPGLGLRLIYFSYDVKMKEKGDIPEGYSVSREKKERFSLILESASTNQTSMYLCASRTPGGFGNQPQHFGDGTRLSIL.

The chain has TRBV10-3 and TRBJ2-7; 9 bases are a match to TRBD1. Germline V lookup: CDR1 ENHRY, CDR2 SYGVKD. The CDR3 covers 17 residues. J lost 2 bases, V lost 3 bases, and 11 bases had no gene match. CDR3 coding DNA: TGTGCCATCAGTGAAAGGACAGGGGTGAAGGGCACCTACGAGCAGTACTTC. It specifies CAISERTGVKGTYEQYF.

CDR3 DNA: TGTGCCAGCAGCGTAGCTACGTCTGCTAGCACAGATACGCAGTATTTT. Encoded protein: CASSVATSASTDTQYF. The rearrangement joins TRBV9 to TRBJ2-3; D not certain. V lost 0 bases, J lost 0 bases, and 11 bases lay in between. This CDR3 spans 16 amino acids. The V gene's germline CDR1 is SGDLS and CDR2 YYNGEE.